The entry that follows covers one T cell receptor (beta chain) sequence. Cohorts were determined from participant-reported clinical history. Libraries were prepared by immunoSEQ multiplex PCR; TCRdb keeps only in-frame clonotypes and omits some of them. The data hold 300,000 to 400,000 clones, with 75% to 90% observed a single time. This record comes from a study of blood T cell repertoires in COVID-19. Study-level background: The United States, Italy and Spain were the sources of the acute and convalescent COVID-19 samples.

The sequenced sample consisted of PBMCs or T cells enriched from blood (not recorded which). The receptor was isolated from a man younger than 35 who had recovered from COVID-19.

The CDR3 protein is CASSHRGQGSDQPQHF. The CDR3 nucleotides read TGCGCCAGCAGTCACCGGGGACAGGGGAGCGATCAGCCCCAGCATTTT. The chain couples TRBV23-1 to TRBJ1-5, with 10 positions matching TRBD1. TRBV23-1 is sorted into the ORF group, with uncertain function. The CDR3 spans 16 residues. The V and J ends lost 3 bases and 5 bases, in that order; junction bases with no gene match: 7.